These 4 T cell receptor beta chains came from one sample sequenced in a study of chemoradiotherapy in HPV16-positive cancers. Libraries were prepared by immunoSEQ multiplex PCR; TCRdb keeps only in-frame clonotypes and omits some of them. The sample includes 6,500 to 8,500 clones, roughly 89% of them seen just once. This sample comprised blood, obtained from a patient who underwent chemoradiotherapy. Receptor source: a human donor with HPV-associated anogenital cancer.

V is TRBV4-1 and J is TRBJ1-6; D remains ambiguous. Germline V CDR1 and CDR2: MGHRA, YSYEKL. Trimming cost V 0 bases and J 5 bases, with 17 bases left between them. This CDR3 is 18 amino acids long. The CDR3 loop is CASSQESEGFSDNSPLHF. The CDR3 DNA follows: TGCGCCAGCAGCCAAGAAAGTGAGGGTTTTTCGGATAATTCACCCCTCCACTTT.

The genes are TRBV10-3 and TRBJ1-1; unclear D gene. CDR3 length equals 13 residues. V lost 6 bases and J lost 1, with 9 bases in between. Germline CDR1 is ENHRY and CDR2 is SYGVKD. In DNA, the CDR3 is TGTGCCATCAGCCGGACGGAGAACACTGAAGCTTTCTTT. Translated, it gives CAISRTENTEAFF.

The chain joins TRBV7-9 to TRBJ2-1; 7 nucleotides match TRBD2. Losses at the gene ends were 5 bases for V and 4 bases for J; bases not matched to a gene: 8. The CDR3 length is 15 residues. Germline V gene data show CDR1 as SEHNR and CDR2 as FQNEAQ (reference sequence). CDR3 in amino acids: CASSPSGALYNEQFF. The CDR3 DNA is TGTGCCAGCAGCCCGAGCGGGGCCCTTTACAATGAGCAGTTCTTC.

The chain carries TRBV6-5 and TRBJ1-2; D ambiguous. CDR3 length: 13 residues. The germline V gene encodes CDR1 MNHEY and CDR2 SVGAGI. Trimming cost V 7 bases and J 8 bases, with 17 bases left between them. The CDR3 sequence: CASTNPHGQGYTF. The CDR3 DNA follows: TGTGCCAGCACAAACCCCCACGGGCAGGGCTACACCTTC.